This T cell receptor (beta chain) was sequenced in a study of glioma-infiltrating T cells after dendritic cell vaccination. Study in general: Patients received three intradermal dendritic cell vaccine injections at biweekly intervals.

Blood PBMC samples: pre-vaccination, two weeks post third vaccination, and at tumor progression. Input was 1.5 to 2.5 ug genomic DNA, or all available if less. Sequencing was performed with immunoSEQ multiplex PCR; in TCRdb, only in-frame clones are kept and a portion is missing. The table records roughly 83,000 clones, more than 75% of them present only once. This CDR3 spans 17 amino acids. Trimming stripped 1 base from V and 6 bases from J, with 20 bases between. Germline CDR1 reads SGHTS; CDR2 reads YDEGEE. This receptor was identified in a human donor with glioblastoma. The V gene is TRBV5-8, the J gene TRBJ2-1; D may be TRBD2 (7 bases). The specimen was blood, collected before dendritic cell vaccination. CDR3 nucleotides: TGTGCCAGCAGCTTGTTTGGGGGGGCTGATTGGGGCAATGAGCAGTTCTTC. Translated: CASSLFGGADWGNEQFF.